These 17 T cell receptor beta chains came from one sample sequenced in a study. The sorted Tregs were CD4+CD25+CD127-/low cells. TCRdb re-analysed the 5' RACE reads in MiXCR, keeping a single row per CDR3 protein. The sample records about 40,000 distinct CDR3 sequences, over 20% being singletons. Sequencing was carried out using Tregs sorted from a lymph node. The receptors were sampled from a female donor with breast cancer.

This clonotype was counted a few times. The chain uses TRBV4-1 and TRBJ1-5; a possible D gene is TRBD1 (6 bases). CDR3 length: 15 amino acids. The V end lost 3 bases, the J end lost 1 base, and 10 bases lay between the germline ends. Looked up from germline, CDR1 is MGHRA and CDR2 is YSYEKL. CDR3 sequence (DNA): TGCGCCAGCAGCCAGGAGGGGGACAGCAATCAGCCCCAGCATTTT. Protein sequence: CASSQEGDSNQPQHF.

This clonotype turned up a few times. This chain uses TRBV7-3 with TRBJ2-3; 9 nucleotides align to TRBD2. The CDR3 extends over 16 amino acids. In germline, CDR1 is SGHTA, CDR2 FQGTGA. The V gene end was trimmed by 2 bases and the J gene end by 1 base; junction bases not matched to a gene: 4. CDR3: CASSLEWTSGTDTQYF. The CDR3 DNA reads as TGTGCCAGCAGCTTAGAATGGACTAGCGGCACAGATACGCAGTATTTT.

This clonotype was observed a single time. Compared with germline, one end of the junction differs, possibly owing to a read error. The chain links TRBV5-1 to TRBJ2-1, with D perhaps assigned TRBD1 or TRBD2 (5 bases each). Germline CDR1 SGHRS, CDR2 YFSETQ. This CDR3 is built from 13 residues. The CDR3 here is CVSSWDRHNEQFF. The DNA of the CDR3 is TGCGTCAGCAGCTGGGACCGTCACAATGAGCAATTCTTC.

This clonotype was detected only a few times. The chain recombines TRBV12-3 or TRBV12-4 with TRBJ2-3; D remains unclear. Trimming stripped 6 bases from V and 10 bases from J, with 14 bases between. The CDR3 consists of 12 residues. The CDR3 loop is CASSLYQEAQYF. CDR3 nucleotides: TGTGCCAGCAGCCTATATCAGGAAGCGCAGTATTTT.

About this clonotype: A much larger clone differs from this one at a single base, so this may be a read error. The rearrangement uses TRBV12-3 or TRBV12-4 and TRBJ2-7; D gene uncertain. The CDR3 length is 12 residues. V shed 3 bases and J shed 9 bases, with 12 bases lying between them. The CDR3 DNA sequence: TGTGCCAGCAGTTTGTTGGGGAACGGGCAGTACTTC. Amino acid sequence: CASSLLGNGQYF.

This chain uses TRBV2 with TRBJ2-1, with TRBD2 matching over 8 bases. CDR1 and CDR2 from the germline V gene are SNHLY and FYNNEI. CDR3 length: 15 residues. Losses at the gene ends were 4 bases for V and 9 bases for J; bases not matched to a gene: 11. The CDR3 protein is CASSALLPAGVEQFF. The CDR3 nucleotides read TGTGCCAGCAGTGCCCTACTCCCAGCGGGAGTTGAGCAGTTCTTC.

Note on this clonotype: A much larger clone lies one base from this, so it may be a read error. The CDR3 nucleotides read TGTGCCGGCAGCGTAGTATCGAGTCGCACAGATACGCAGTATTTT. Its translation is CAGSVVSSRTDTQYF. The rearrangement links TRBV9 to TRBJ2-3; D call uncertain. CDR1 and CDR2 (germline): SGDLS, YYNGEE. The CDR3 covers 15 residues.

V usage is TRBV27 and J usage is TRBJ1-4; D remains ambiguous. This CDR3 has 15 residues. Germline CDR1 MNHEY, CDR2 SMNVEV (reference sequence). The V gene lost 0 bases and the J gene lost 2 bases, with 7 bases spanning the gap. The CDR3 sequence: CASSLSWQTNEKLFF. In DNA, the CDR3 is TGTGCCAGCAGTTTATCGTGGCAGACTAATGAAAAACTGTTTTTT. The full variable domain, in which reference TRBV27 and TRBJ1-4 provide the parts outside the CDR3, is EAQVTQNPRYLITVTGKKLTVTCSQNMNHEYMSWYRQDPGLGLRQIYYSMNVEVTDKGDVPEGYKVSRKEKRNFPLILESPSPNQTSLYFCASSLSWQTNEKLFFGSGTQLSVL.

Points on this clonotype: Since a much larger clone is just one base distant, this may be a read error. The rearrangement uses TRBV6-1 and TRBJ1-1; D possibly corresponds to TRBD1 (6 bases). Per germline, CDR1 MNHNS and CDR2 SASEGT. This CDR3 contains 14 residues. Between the trimmed V and J ends, which lost 8 bases and 3 bases, there was a span of 16 bases. Written as DNA, the CDR3 is TGTGCCAGCCAGAATGGGGACATGCACACTGAAGCTTTCTTT. This encodes CASQNGDMHTEAFF.

Details on this clonotype: Being one base from a much bigger clone, this may be a read error. The J gene is TRBJ1-2, the V gene TRBV20-1; maybe TRBD1 (5 bases). This CDR3 contains 13 residues. Germline V gene data show CDR1 as DFQATT and CDR2 as SNEGSKA (reference sequence). DNA for the CDR3: TGCAGTTCTAGTTGGGGGGAGTCCTATGGCTACACCTTC. This gives the protein CSSSWGESYGYTF.

The chain has TRBV12-3 or TRBV12-4 and TRBJ2-2; perhaps TRBD1 as D (5 bases). This CDR3 is 15 amino acids long. Trimming pared 3 bases from V and 7 bases from J, leaving 15 bases between. The CDR3 bases are TGTGCCAGCAGTTTTCGGTCAGGGTATGGCGGGGAGCTGTTTTTT. Encoded protein: CASSFRSGYGGELFF.

This clonotype was counted between two and nine times. A junction boundary mismatches the germline segment, possibly from a read error. V is TRBV7-7 and J is TRBJ2-1; D is possibly TRBD2 (6 bases). CDR1 is SSHAT and CDR2 is FNYEAQ in the germline V gene (reference sequence). This CDR3 has 16 amino acids. Here the CDR3 reads CASSKGFGGDNNEQFF. Here the CDR3 DNA reads TGTGCTAGCAGCAAGGGGTTTGGCGGGGATAACAATGAGCAGTTCTTC.

A note on this clonotype: The junction departs from germline at one end; a sequencing error may be responsible. The chain is built from TRBV20-1 and TRBJ2-7; D gene unclear. The CDR3 has 13 residues. Germline V gene data show CDR1 as DFQATT and CDR2 as SNEGSKA (reference sequence). The CDR3 sequence is CGARLTATSEQYF. The DNA for the CDR3 is TGCGGTGCTAGATTAACTGCCACGAGCGAGCAGTACTTC.

This clonotype was counted many times. The rearrangement links TRBV12-3 or TRBV12-4 to TRBJ2-7, with 11 bases identical to TRBD2. This CDR3 spans 15 amino acids. The ends lost 6 bases at V and 4 bases at J; junction bases unmatched: 8. The CDR3 loop is CASSGGTSGDYEQYF. CDR3 sequence (DNA): TGTGCCAGCAGCGGCGGGACTAGCGGAGATTACGAGCAGTACTTC.

This clonotype was found many times. The V and J genes are TRBV7-3 and TRBJ2-7; D is perhaps TRBD1 or TRBD2 (5 bases each). The CDR3 is 13 residues long. Germline CDR1 reads SGHTA; CDR2 reads FQGTGA. V lost 1 base and J 5 bases, leaving 9 bases between the germline ends. The CDR3 nucleotides read TGTGCCAGCAGCTTAAACCGGGGCCACGAGCAGTACTTC. This translates into CASSLNRGHEQYF.

As regards this clonotype: A junction end diverges from the germline sequence, so it may reflect a read error. V and J are TRBV5-4 and TRBJ1-6, with D hard to call. CDR1 is SGHNT, CDR2 YYREEE, per germline (reference sequence). This CDR3 is 15 amino acids long. CDR3 amino acids: CASSLVPLDNSLLHF. DNA for the CDR3: TGTGCCAGCAGCTTGGTCCCACTCGATAATTCACTCCTCCACTTT.

This clonotype was seen a few times. V usage is TRBV2 and J usage is TRBJ1-1; TRBD1 is a possible D gene (6 bases). CDR1 and CDR2 from the germline V gene are SNHLY and FYNNEI. The CDR3 is 13 residues long. Trimming took 1 base from V and 5 from J, leaving 8 bases between them. The CDR3 DNA sequence: TGTGCCAGCAGTGAAGGCAGGGGTACTGAAGCTTTCTTT. Its protein product is CASSEGRGTEAFF.